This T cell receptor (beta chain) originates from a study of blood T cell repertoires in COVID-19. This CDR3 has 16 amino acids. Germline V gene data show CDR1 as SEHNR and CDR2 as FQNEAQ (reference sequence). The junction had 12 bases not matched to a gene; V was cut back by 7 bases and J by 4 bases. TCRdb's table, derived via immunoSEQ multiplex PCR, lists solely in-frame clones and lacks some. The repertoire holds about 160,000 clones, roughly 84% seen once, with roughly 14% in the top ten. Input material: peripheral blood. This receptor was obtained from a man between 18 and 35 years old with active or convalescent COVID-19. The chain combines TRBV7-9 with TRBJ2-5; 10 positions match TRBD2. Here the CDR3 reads CASIAGTSDRLETQYF. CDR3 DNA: TGTGCCAGCATCGCCGGGACTAGCGATAGATTAGAGACCCAGTACTTC.